This T cell receptor (beta chain) was recorded in a study of blood T cells in healthy people across ages. Regarding this clonotype: Its antigen is not known.

Using a J-beta primer mix together with a sample-barcoded 5' primer, a second PCR was run for roughly 7 to 12 cycles. One entry per CDR3 protein results from TCRdb running MiXCR on the 5' RACE reads. The sample consists of approximately 1.5 million distinct CDR3 sequences, roughly 43% of them appearing once. Findings and limits, study-wide: Leaving the PBMCs unsorted stopped any conclusive comparison of naive versus antigen-experienced cells.

The CDR3 has 18 residues. CDR1 and CDR2 (germline): SEHNR, FQNEAQ (reference sequence). The sequence derives from a woman aged 18-29 years in good health. The chain links TRBV7-9 to TRBJ2-1; 9 nucleotides line up with TRBD2. The DNA matches TRBJ2-7 better at its end, which makes the J call doubtful. The sequenced sample consisted of blood. The CDR3 nucleotides are TGTGCCAGCAGCTTAAAAATAGGACTAGCGCCGTTATACAATGAGCAGTACTTC. Translation gives CASSLKIGLAPLYNEQYF.